The present TCR beta chain was sequenced within a study of Ad26.COV2.S vaccination and SARS-CoV-2 variants. Across the whole study: Recipients of Ad26.COV2.S got it intramuscularly, once or twice 56 days apart. Whole-study findings and limits: Recipients of either vaccine or placebo displayed similar breadth of non-spike TCRs.

Treatment denoted: around 19 received Ad26.COV2.S at low or high dose, single or two shots; roughly 5 received placebo; per-sample allocation not given. After the first vaccine or placebo injection, samples were drawn on day 63. The vaccine antigen was prefusion-stabilized Wuhan SARS-CoV-2 spike. Clones were read by immunoSEQ multiplex PCR, and TCRdb kept only the in-frame ones, dropping some. The data hold 300,000 to 400,000 clones, with around 84% observed a single time. Details on this clone: Its matching antigen is unknown.

Germline V gives CDR1 MNHEY, CDR2 SVGAGI. CDR3 length: 15 residues. With V trimmed by 6 bases and J by 6 bases, 8 bases remained unmatched. The TCR sequence derives from a person aged 18-65 years who received the Ad26.COV2.S COVID-19 vaccine or a placebo. V usage is TRBV6-5 and J usage is TRBJ2-1, with 10 bases aligning to TRBD2. The sequencing used peripheral blood, collected in a trial of Ad26.COV2.S vaccine versus placebo. The CDR3 DNA sequence: TGTGCCAGCAGCCAAACCGGGACTAGCGTCAATGAGCAGTTCTTC. Its protein product is CASSQTGTSVNEQFF.